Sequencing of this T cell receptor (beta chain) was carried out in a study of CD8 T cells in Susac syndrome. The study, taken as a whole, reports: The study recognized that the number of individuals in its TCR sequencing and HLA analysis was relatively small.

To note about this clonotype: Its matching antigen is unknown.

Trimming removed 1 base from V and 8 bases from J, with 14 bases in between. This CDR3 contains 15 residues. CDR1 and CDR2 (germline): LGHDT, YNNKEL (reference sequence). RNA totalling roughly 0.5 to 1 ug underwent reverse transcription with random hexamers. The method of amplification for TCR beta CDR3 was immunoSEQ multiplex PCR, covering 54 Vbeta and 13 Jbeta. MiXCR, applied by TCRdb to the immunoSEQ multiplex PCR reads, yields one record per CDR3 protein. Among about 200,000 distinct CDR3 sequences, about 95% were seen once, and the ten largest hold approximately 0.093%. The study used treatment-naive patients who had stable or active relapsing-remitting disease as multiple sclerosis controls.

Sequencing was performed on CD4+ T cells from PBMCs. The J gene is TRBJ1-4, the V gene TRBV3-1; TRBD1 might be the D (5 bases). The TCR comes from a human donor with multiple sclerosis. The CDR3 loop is CASSQVTGAAEKLFF. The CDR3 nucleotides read TGTGCCAGCAGCCAAGTGACTGGGGCGGCAGAAAAACTGTTTTTT.